This entry lists 13 T cell receptor beta chains sequenced from one sample in a study of shared clonotypes between healthy human individuals. The protocol was immunoSEQ multiplex PCR, while the TCRdb copy is restricted to in-frame clones and leaves out a portion. The data contain under 2,500,000 clones, about 94% of them singletons. Sequencing used naive CD4+ T cells sorted from blood. The subset: CD45RA+ positively selected. The receptors derive from a man aged 18-30 years in good health.

This clone is a singleton in its sample. The chain has TRBV4-1 and TRBJ2-1; 9 nucleotides line up with TRBD2. This CDR3 contains 17 residues. V lost 3 bases and J lost 0; bases outside the gene matches: 6. Looked up from germline, CDR1 is MGHRA and CDR2 is YSYEKL. CDR3 region: CASSHRTSAVSYNEQFF. CDR3 bases: TGCGCCAGCAGCCACCGGACTAGCGCCGTCTCCTACAATGAGCAGTTCTTC.

V and J are TRBV5-1 and TRBJ2-6, with 7 nucleotides matching TRBD1. CDR1 is SGHRS and CDR2 is YFSETQ in the germline V gene. This CDR3 spans 21 amino acids. V shed 4 bases and J 0 bases; nucleotides not matched to a gene: 19. The DNA of the CDR3 is TGCGCCAGCAGCACACTCCTGGGGTTGGCAGGGGACAGCTCTGGGGCCAACGTCCTGACTTTC. It is translated as CASSTLLGLAGDSSGANVLTF.

CDR3 sequence reads: CASSPSSGYNEQFF. CDR3 DNA sequence: TGTGCCAGCAGCCCCTCTTCGGGGTACAATGAGCAGTTCTTC. The chain carries TRBV4-2 and TRBJ2-1, with D possibly matching TRBD2 (5 bases). Deletions cut 4 bases from V and 4 bases from J, with 11 bases between. From germline, CDR1 is LGHNA and CDR2 YNFKEQ. The CDR3 loop spans 14 amino acids.

The chain links TRBV5-4 to TRBJ2-5; the D is unclear. The ends were cut back, 3 bases at V and 1 base at J, with 7 bases in the middle. Germline V gives CDR1 SGHNT, CDR2 YYREEE (reference sequence). The CDR3 spans 13 residues. The DNA for the CDR3 is TGTGCCAGCAGCTCCTCTCGCCAAGAGACCCAGTACTTC. Protein sequence: CASSSSRQETQYF.

This chain joins TRBV27 and TRBJ2-7; no firm D call. V lost 3 bases and J 2 bases, leaving 14 bases between the germline ends. The CDR3 runs 15 residues. CDR1 and CDR2 (germline): MNHEY, SMNVEV (reference sequence). The CDR3 DNA is TGTGCCAGCAGTTTGAAGCCTAAACCCCCCTACGAGCAGTACTTC. Protein sequence: CASSLKPKPPYEQYF.

This clone was detected once. V is TRBV10-1 and J is TRBJ2-4; D possibly uses TRBD1 or TRBD2 (5 bases each). CDR1 and CDR2 (germline): WNHNN, SYGVQD (reference sequence). CDR3 size: 15 residues. V gave up 0 bases and J gave up 8 bases, with 14 bases separating them. CDR3 protein: CASSESQGLGDIQYF. The CDR3 nucleotides are TGCGCCAGCAGTGAGTCCCAGGGATTGGGGGACATTCAGTACTTC.

The chain uses TRBV2 and TRBJ1-5; weak D call: TRBD1 (5 bases). The CDR3 runs to 16 residues. Trimming pared 2 bases from V and 1 base from J, leaving 12 bases between. Germline V gene sequence: CDR1 SNHLY, CDR2 FYNNEI. CDR3 DNA sequence: TGTGCCAGCAGTGAATGGGGGGTTACGAGCAATCAGCCCCAGCATTTT. Amino acids: CASSEWGVTSNQPQHF.

The chain employs TRBV11-2 and TRBJ1-1; D is unclear. Germline loops: CDR1 SGHAT, CDR2 FQNNGV. The CDR3 sequence is 12 residues long. Between the trimmed V and J ends, which lost 5 bases and 1 base, there was a span of 5 bases. In DNA form, the CDR3 reads TGTGCCAGCAGCCAGGAGAACACTGAAGCTTTCTTT. It codes for CASSQENTEAFF.

As to this clone: The sample contains more than one DNA sequence encoding this CDR3. The V gene is TRBV6-5, the J gene TRBJ2-7, with TRBD1 matching 9 bases. This CDR3 has 14 amino acids. Germline CDR1 and CDR2: MNHEY and SVGAGI. Trimming at V came to 5 bases and at J to 3 bases, leaving 5 bases not matched to a gene. The CDR3 DNA sequence: TGTGCCAGCAGTCGGACAGGGGAAGGCTACGAGCAGTACTTC. As protein: CASSRTGEGYEQYF.

This chain uses TRBV6-5 with TRBJ1-5; no clear D. Germline-derived CDR1 and CDR2 are MNHEY and SVGAGI. V was clipped by 4 bases and J by 0 bases, with 10 bases between them. CDR3 size: 15 residues. The CDR3 region has the DNA TGTGCCAGCAGTTTGGCTTGGGGTAGCAATCAGCCCCAGCATTTT. This translates into CASSLAWGSNQPQHF.

The gene calls are TRBV4-1 and TRBJ2-3, with D unresolved. The V and J ends lost 4 bases and 0 bases respectively, with 14 bases between them. The V gene's germline CDR1 is MGHRA and CDR2 YSYEKL. The CDR3 runs to 16 residues. Here the CDR3 DNA reads TGCGCCAGCAGCCCACCGAACGGGTTTAGCACAGATACGCAGTATTTT. This codes for CASSPPNGFSTDTQYF.

The V gene is TRBV2, the J gene TRBJ1-3; perhaps TRBD1 as D (5 bases). Germline V CDR1 and CDR2: SNHLY, FYNNEI. CDR3 length: 15 residues. Trimming took 11 bases from V and 4 from J, leaving 21 bases between them. Here the CDR3 DNA reads TGTGCCGTAATAGGGGATACCGATCGCGGAAACACCATATATTTT. Translation gives CAVIGDTDRGNTIYF.

This chain uses TRBV7-2 with TRBJ2-5; D gene unclear. Trimming stripped 2 bases from V and 2 bases from J, with 15 bases between. CDR3 length equals 16 residues. Germline values: CDR1 SGHTA, CDR2 FQGNSA. The CDR3 is CASSLTPARIQETQYF. In DNA form, the CDR3 reads TGTGCCAGCAGCTTAACACCGGCCCGGATTCAAGAGACCCAGTACTTC.